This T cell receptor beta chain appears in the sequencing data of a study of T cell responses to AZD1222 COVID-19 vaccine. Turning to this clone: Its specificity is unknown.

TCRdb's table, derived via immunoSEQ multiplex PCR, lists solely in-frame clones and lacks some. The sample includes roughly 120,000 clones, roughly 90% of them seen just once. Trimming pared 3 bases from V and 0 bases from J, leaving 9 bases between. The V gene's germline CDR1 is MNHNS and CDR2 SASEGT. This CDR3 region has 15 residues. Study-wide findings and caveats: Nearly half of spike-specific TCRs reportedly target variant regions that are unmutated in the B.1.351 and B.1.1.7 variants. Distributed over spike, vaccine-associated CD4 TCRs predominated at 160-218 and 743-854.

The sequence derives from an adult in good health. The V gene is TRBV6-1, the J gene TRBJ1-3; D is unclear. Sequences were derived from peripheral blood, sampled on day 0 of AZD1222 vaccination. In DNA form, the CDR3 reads TGTGCCAGCAGTGAGAAGGGAACCTCTGGAAACACCATATATTTT. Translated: CASSEKGTSGNTIYF.